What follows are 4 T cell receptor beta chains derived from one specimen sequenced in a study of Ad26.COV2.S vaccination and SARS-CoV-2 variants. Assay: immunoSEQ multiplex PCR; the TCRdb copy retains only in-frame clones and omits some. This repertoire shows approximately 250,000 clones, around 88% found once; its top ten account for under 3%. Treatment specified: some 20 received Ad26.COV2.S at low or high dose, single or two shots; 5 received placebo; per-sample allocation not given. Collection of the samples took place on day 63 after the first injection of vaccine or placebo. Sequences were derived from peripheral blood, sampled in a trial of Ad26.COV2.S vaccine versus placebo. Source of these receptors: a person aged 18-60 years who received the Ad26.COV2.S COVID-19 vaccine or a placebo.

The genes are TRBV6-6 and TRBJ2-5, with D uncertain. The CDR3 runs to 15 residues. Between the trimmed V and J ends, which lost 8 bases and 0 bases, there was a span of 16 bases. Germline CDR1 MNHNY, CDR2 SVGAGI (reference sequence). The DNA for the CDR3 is TGTGCCAGCGCGAGTAGCCCTGCCTACCAAGAGACCCAGTACTTC. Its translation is CASASSPAYQETQYF.

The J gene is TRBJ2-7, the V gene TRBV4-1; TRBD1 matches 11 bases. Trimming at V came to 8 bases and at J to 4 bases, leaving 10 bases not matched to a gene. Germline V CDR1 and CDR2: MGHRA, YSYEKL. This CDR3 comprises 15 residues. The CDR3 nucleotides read TGCGCCAGCCGAACGTGGACAGGGGGCGGGTACGAGCAGTACTTC. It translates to CASRTWTGGGYEQYF.

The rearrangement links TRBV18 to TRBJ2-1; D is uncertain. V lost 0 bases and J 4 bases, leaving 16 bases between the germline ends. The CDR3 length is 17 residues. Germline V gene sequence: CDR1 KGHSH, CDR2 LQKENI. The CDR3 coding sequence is TGTGCCAGCTCACCACCGATTGTCTCCCAAGATTACAATGAGCAGTTCTTC. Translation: CASSPPIVSQDYNEQFF.

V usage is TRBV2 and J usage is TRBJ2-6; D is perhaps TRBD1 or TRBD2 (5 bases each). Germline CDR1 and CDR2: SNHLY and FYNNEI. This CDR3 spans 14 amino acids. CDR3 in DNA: TGTGCGATAGGGACCGCGTCTGGGGCCAACGTCCTGACTTTC. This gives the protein CAIGTASGANVLTF.